The clone carrying this T cell receptor beta chain occurred many times. The CDR3 is made up of 15 amino acids. V was trimmed by 1 base and J by 6 bases, leaving 13 bases between them. The data were obtained in a study of T-cell reconstitution after alpha-beta-depleted transplantation in children. It was with unique molecular identifiers that the TCRbeta library was prepared. TCRdb reanalysed the PCR reads using MiXCR and keeps one entry per CDR3 protein. The table records about 610,000 distinct CDR3 sequences, roughly 10% of them present only once. Specimen: PBMCs from the stem cell graft donor, collected from the stem cell graft. The clonotype originates from a human donor who donated a stem cell graft to a child with acute myeloid leukemia. The chain recombines TRBV12-3 or TRBV12-4 with TRBJ2-1; perhaps TRBD1 as D (6 bases). The CDR3: CASSLETVGGNEQFF. CDR3 DNA sequence: TGTGCCAGCAGTTTAGAAACCGTAGGGGGCAATGAGCAGTTCTTC.